The 23 T cell receptor beta chains presented below share a single source sample, sequenced in a study of T cell repertoires in cytomegalovirus infection. Their cognate antigens are unknown. MiXCR, run by TCRdb on the reads, gives a single entry per CDR3 protein. The data show approximately 260,000 distinct CDR3 sequences, less than 25% seen once. The material was cultured PBMCs, obtained from culture after CMV antigen stimulation. The receptor set was obtained from a human donor in good health (CMV status not recorded). Some clones in this sample may be carry-over from other donors' samples.

The J gene is TRBJ2-7, the V gene TRBV20-1; D call uncertain. Germline V lookup: CDR1 DFQATT, CDR2 SNEGSKA (reference sequence). Trimming stripped 5 bases from V and 3 bases from J, with 11 bases between. The CDR3 loop spans 12 amino acids. DNA of the CDR3: TGCAGTGCTGTTGCGGTCCTCTACGAGCAGTACTTC. Translation gives CSAVAVLYEQYF.

The chain employs TRBV9 and TRBJ2-2; possibly TRBD2 for D (6 bases). CDR3 length: 14 residues. Germline assignment: CDR1 SGDLS and CDR2 YYNGEE. V was clipped by 5 bases and J by 2 bases, with 10 bases between them. For the CDR3, the DNA is TGTGCCAGCAGATTTAGCGGAAACACCGGGGAGCTGTTTTTT. Its protein is CASRFSGNTGELFF.

This clonotype appeared a few times. The chain is built from TRBV10-2 and TRBJ2-7; 7 bases line up with TRBD1. V lost 3 bases to trimming and J lost 4 bases; unmatched junction nucleotides: 15. CDR1 is WSHSY and CDR2 is SAAADI in the germline V gene. This CDR3 contains 17 residues. CDR3 nucleotide sequence: TGCGCCAGCAGTGACCCCGGCGGAATAGGGGGCATATACGAGCAGTACGTC. Encoded protein: CASSDPGGIGGIYEQYV.

This clonotype was found many times. The chain employs TRBV6-5 and TRBJ1-6; possibly TRBD1 for D (6 bases). V was cut by 0 bases and J by 5 bases, with 14 bases left in between. The V gene's germline CDR1 is MNHEY and CDR2 SVGAGI. This CDR3 contains 17 residues. Written as DNA, the CDR3 is TGTGCCAGCAGTTACTCCAGGGGAGCTGCCAATAATTCACCCCTCCACTTT. Amino acids: CASSYSRGAANNSPLHF.

V usage is TRBV4-2 and J usage is TRBJ2-2, with D maybe TRBD1 (5 bases). V was trimmed by 4 bases and J by 2 bases, leaving 11 bases between them. The CDR3 length is 15 residues. CDR1 and CDR2 from the germline V gene are LGHNA and YNFKEQ. CDR3 in DNA: TGTGCCAGCAGCCCCTCTAGGGGCAACACCGGGGAGCTGTTTTTT. It codes for CASSPSRGNTGELFF.

The V and J genes are TRBV14 and TRBJ1-4, with D tentatively TRBD1 (6 bases). The length of the CDR3 is 16 residues. V lost 3 bases, J lost 2 bases, and 13 bases lay in between. The germline V gene encodes CDR1 SGHDN and CDR2 FVKESK. CDR3 protein: CASSQRRGLTNEKLFF. CDR3 nucleotides: TGTGCCAGCAGCCAGAGGAGGGGGTTGACTAATGAAAAACTGTTTTTT.

This clonotype was counted at least ten times. The chain uses TRBV20-1 and TRBJ1-1; unclear D gene. V lost 3 bases and J 5 bases, leaving 10 bases between the germline ends. The CDR3 is made up of 12 amino acids. Germline V gene data show CDR1 as DFQATT and CDR2 as SNEGSKA (reference sequence). The CDR3 here is CSASLRETEAFF. CDR3 bases: TGCAGTGCTAGTCTTCGGGAAACTGAAGCTTTCTTT.

This clonotype occurred a few times. The chain joins TRBV6-2 or TRBV6-3 to TRBJ1-1; D may be TRBD1 (5 bases). The CDR3 contains 13 residues. CDR1 is MNHEY, CDR2 SVGEGT, per germline. The V end was cut by 6 bases, the J end by 4 bases, with 12 bases between. This CDR3 is CASSSVQGTEAFF. In DNA form, the CDR3 reads TGTGCCAGCAGCTCCGTCCAGGGCACTGAAGCTTTCTTT.

In its sample, this clonotype was seen many times. The V and J genes are TRBV6-1 and TRBJ2-7; 8 bases map to TRBD2. The germline V gene has CDR1 MNHNS and CDR2 SASEGT. The CDR3 runs 14 residues. The trim removed 6 bases at V and 0 bases at J, leaving 4 bases unmatched. The CDR3 DNA reads as TGTGCCAGCAGCCCGGGGACTAGCTCCTACGAGCAGTACTTC. Translation gives CASSPGTSSYEQYF.

This rearrangement joins TRBV7-2 to TRBJ1-5, with D tentatively TRBD1 (6 bases). This CDR3 comprises 13 residues. Trimming left V 6 bases short and J 5 bases short, with 11 bases between. Germline values: CDR1 SGHTA, CDR2 FQGNSA. The CDR3 nucleotides read TGTGCCAGCAGTCGGGACAACTATCAGCCCCAGCATTTT. Amino acid sequence: CASSRDNYQPQHF.

The chain links TRBV6-2 or TRBV6-3 to TRBJ2-2, with 11 positions matching TRBD2. J lost 4 bases, V lost 6 bases, and 25 bases had no gene match. The CDR3 totals 22 residues. Germline CDR1 and CDR2: MNHEY and SVGEGT. The DNA for the CDR3 is TGTGCCAGCAGAGACTCTCCATTAGCGGGAGGGCCGGTCCTTACGGGCACCGGGGAGCTGTTTTTT. Translated: CASRDSPLAGGPVLTGTGELFF.

The gene calls are TRBV19 and TRBJ1-3; 7 bases agree with TRBD1. Germline CDR1 and CDR2: LNHDA and SQIVND (reference sequence). The CDR3 sequence is 15 residues long. The ends lost 3 bases at V and 0 bases at J; junction bases unmatched: 2. This chain's CDR3 is CASSIGQVSGNTIYF. CDR3 nucleotide sequence: TGTGCCAGTAGTATTGGACAGGTCTCTGGAAACACCATATATTTT. The complete variable domain, with remaining parts taken from reference TRBV19 and TRBJ1-3, reads DGGITQSPKYLFRKEGQNVTLSCEQNLNHDAMYWYRQDPGQGLRLIYYSQIVNDFQKGDIAEGYSVSREKKESFPLTVTSAQKNPTAFYLCASSIGQVSGNTIYFGEGSWLTVV.

This clonotype was seen many times. The J gene is TRBJ2-2, the V gene TRBV7-2; 12 nucleotides match TRBD2. The CDR3 covers 18 residues. Looked up from germline, CDR1 is SGHTA and CDR2 is FQGNSA. The V and J ends lost 4 bases and 6 bases, in that order; junction bases with no gene match: 12. The CDR3 region has the DNA TGTGCCAGCAGCTCCAACCTACTAGCGGGAGGTTTGGCCGGGGAGCTGTTTTTT. Translated, it gives CASSSNLLAGGLAGELFF.

The chain couples TRBV12-3 or TRBV12-4 to TRBJ1-3; D call uncertain. The V end lost 0 bases, the J end lost 7 bases, and 13 bases lay between the germline ends. This CDR3 has 15 residues. The CDR3 DNA reads as TGTGCCAGCAGTTTAGCGCTAAAGGGTTGGAACACCATATATTTT. Translated, it gives CASSLALKGWNTIYF.

This clonotype occurred a few times. This chain connects TRBV7-9 to TRBJ1-3; 8 nucleotides match TRBD1. Germline V gene sequence: CDR1 SEHNR, CDR2 FQNEAQ (reference sequence). This CDR3 comprises 17 residues. Losses at the gene ends were 5 bases for V and 0 bases for J; bases not matched to a gene: 9. As DNA, the CDR3 is TGTGCCAGCAGCCCTATCCCGGGACAGGTCTCTGGAAACACCATATATTTT. Translation gives CASSPIPGQVSGNTIYF.

The chain combines TRBV6-6 with TRBJ2-1, with TRBD2 matching over 9 bases. V dropped 6 bases and J dropped 0; count of bases not matched to a gene: 6. The CDR3 is 16 amino acids. Germline CDR1 is MNHNY and CDR2 is SVGAGI (reference sequence). The CDR3 nucleotides are TGTGCCAGCAGGAAAATAGCGGGAGTCTCCTACAATGAGCAGTTCTTC. This sequence encodes CASRKIAGVSYNEQFF.

This clonotype was seen only a few times. This rearrangement joins TRBV4-1 to TRBJ2-3; a possible D gene is TRBD1 (5 bases). V gave up 0 bases and J gave up 3 bases, with 13 bases separating them. The CDR3 spans 16 residues. Germline V gene lookup returns CDR1 MGHRA and CDR2 YSYEKL. CDR3 loop: CASSQDGVQGTDTQYF. The CDR3 DNA reads as TGCGCCAGCAGCCAAGATGGAGTGCAGGGTACAGATACGCAGTATTTT.

This clonotype was picked up many times. The gene calls are TRBV4-3 and TRBJ2-2, with D perhaps TRBD1 (5 bases). Germline V CDR1 and CDR2: LGHNA, YSLEER. The V end was cut by 4 bases, the J end by 5 bases, with 14 bases between. This CDR3 comprises 15 residues. The CDR3 loop is CASSLYPTVTGELFF. CDR3 DNA: TGCGCCAGCAGCCTCTATCCGACAGTAACCGGGGAGCTGTTTTTT.

The chain joins TRBV10-2 to TRBJ2-7; a weak D match, TRBD2 (5 bases). V was clipped by 3 bases and J by 4 bases, with 13 bases between them. Germline V gene lookup returns CDR1 WSHSY and CDR2 SAAADI. The CDR3 is 14 amino acids. The chain's CDR3 is CASSEGGISYEQYF. The CDR3 DNA sequence: TGCGCCAGCAGTGAAGGAGGCATATCGTACGAGCAGTACTTC.

In this sample, this clonotype turned up a few times. The chain uses TRBV7-3 and TRBJ1-3; no reliable D call. Trimming removed 5 bases at V and 2 bases at J, with 7 bases between. CDR3 length equals 13 residues. Germline CDR1 SGHTA, CDR2 FQGTGA. CDR3 sequence: CASSPNTGNTIYF. The CDR3 bases are TGTGCCAGCAGCCCCAACACTGGAAACACCATATATTTT.

V usage is TRBV19 and J usage is TRBJ1-1; no definite D call. The CDR3 contains 15 residues. The germline gives CDR1 LNHDA, CDR2 SQIVND (reference sequence). V dropped 5 bases and J dropped 5 bases, with 18 bases sitting between them. The CDR3 is CASSPQEWVGTEAFF. In DNA form, the CDR3 reads TGTGCCAGTAGTCCCCAGGAGTGGGTTGGAACTGAAGCTTTCTTT.

This clonotype was seen a few times. The J gene is TRBJ1-2, the V gene TRBV25-1; tentatively, D is TRBD1 (5 bases). Germline values: CDR1 MGHDK, CDR2 SYGVNS. V was shortened by 3 bases and J by 13 bases, with 18 bases between the two germline ends. This CDR3 has 13 amino acids. CDR3 sequence reads: CASSDFTGTPCTF. The CDR3 coding sequence is TGTGCCAGCAGTGATTTCACCGGGACGCCTTGCACCTTC.

This clonotype appeared many times. The rearrangement links TRBV6-1 to TRBJ2-7, with 8 nucleotides matching TRBD1. J gave up 0 bases and V 6 bases, and 7 bases lay outside the gene matches. The germline V gene encodes CDR1 MNHNS and CDR2 SASEGT. The length of the CDR3 is 15 residues. As DNA, the CDR3 is TGTGCCAGCAGAAACCCGGGGACAGGCTCCTACGAGCAGTACTTC. Amino acids: CASRNPGTGSYEQYF.